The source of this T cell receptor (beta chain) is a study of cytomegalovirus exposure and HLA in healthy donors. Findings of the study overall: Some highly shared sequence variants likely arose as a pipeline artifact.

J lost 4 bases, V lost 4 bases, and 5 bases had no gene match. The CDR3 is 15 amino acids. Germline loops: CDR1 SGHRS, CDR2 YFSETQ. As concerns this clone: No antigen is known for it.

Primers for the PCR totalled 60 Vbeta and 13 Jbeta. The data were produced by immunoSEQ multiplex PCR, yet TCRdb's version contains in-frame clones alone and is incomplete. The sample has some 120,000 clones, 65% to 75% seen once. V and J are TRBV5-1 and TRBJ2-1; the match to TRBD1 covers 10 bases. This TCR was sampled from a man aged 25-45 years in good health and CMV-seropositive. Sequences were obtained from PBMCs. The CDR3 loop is CASSGDRGPYNEQFF. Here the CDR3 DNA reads TGCGCCAGCAGCGGCGACAGGGGGCCTTACAATGAGCAGTTCTTC.